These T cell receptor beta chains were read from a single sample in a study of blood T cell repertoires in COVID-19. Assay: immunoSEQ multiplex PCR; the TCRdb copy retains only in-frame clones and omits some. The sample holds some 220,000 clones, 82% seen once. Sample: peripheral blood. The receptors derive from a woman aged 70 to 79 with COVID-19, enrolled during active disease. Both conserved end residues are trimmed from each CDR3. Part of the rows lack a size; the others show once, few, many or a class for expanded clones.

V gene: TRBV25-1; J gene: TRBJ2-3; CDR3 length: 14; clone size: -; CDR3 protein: ASSDSGTGKTDTQY
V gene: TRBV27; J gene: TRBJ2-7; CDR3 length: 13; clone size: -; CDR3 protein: ASSLRGREWYEQY
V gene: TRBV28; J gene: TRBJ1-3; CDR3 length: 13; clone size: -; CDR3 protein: ASSLFGKTENTIY
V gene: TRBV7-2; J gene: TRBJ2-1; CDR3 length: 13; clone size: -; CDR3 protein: ASSSGLADYNEQF
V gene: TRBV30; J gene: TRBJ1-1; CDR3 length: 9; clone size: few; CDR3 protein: ARGEGSEAF
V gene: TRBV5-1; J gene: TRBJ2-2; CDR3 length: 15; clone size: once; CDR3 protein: ASSLVPQGTFSGELF
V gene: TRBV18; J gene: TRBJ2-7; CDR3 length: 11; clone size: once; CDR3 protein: ASSPQGVYEQY
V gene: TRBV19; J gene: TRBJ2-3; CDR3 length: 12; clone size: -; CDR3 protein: ASTSLTSPGTQY
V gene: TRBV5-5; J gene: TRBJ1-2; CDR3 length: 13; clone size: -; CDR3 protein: ASSFPDRTNYGYT
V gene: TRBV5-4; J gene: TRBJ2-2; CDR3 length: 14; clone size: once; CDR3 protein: ASSWGLAGGGGELF
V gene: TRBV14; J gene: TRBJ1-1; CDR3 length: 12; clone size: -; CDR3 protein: ASSRGTVNTEAF
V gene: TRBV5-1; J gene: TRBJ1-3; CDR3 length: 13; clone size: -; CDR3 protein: ASSLVPGVGNTIY
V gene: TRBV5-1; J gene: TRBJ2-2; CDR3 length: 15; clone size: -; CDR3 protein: ASSGTITSGGTGELF
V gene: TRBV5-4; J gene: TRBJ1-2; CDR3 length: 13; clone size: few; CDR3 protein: ASSLGGQSFYGYT
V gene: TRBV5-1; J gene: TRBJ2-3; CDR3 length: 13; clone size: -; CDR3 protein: ASSRDAGVTDTQY
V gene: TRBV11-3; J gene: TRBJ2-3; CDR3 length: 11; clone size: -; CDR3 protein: ASSLGGADTQY
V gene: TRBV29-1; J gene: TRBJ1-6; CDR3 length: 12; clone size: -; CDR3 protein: SVRPGTANSPLH
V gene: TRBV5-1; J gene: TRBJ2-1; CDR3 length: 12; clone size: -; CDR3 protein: ASSLDEGVGEQF
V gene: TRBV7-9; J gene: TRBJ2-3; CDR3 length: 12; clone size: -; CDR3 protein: ASSSSGGTDTQY
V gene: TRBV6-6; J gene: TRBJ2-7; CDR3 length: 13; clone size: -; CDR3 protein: ASRSLGTGPYEQY
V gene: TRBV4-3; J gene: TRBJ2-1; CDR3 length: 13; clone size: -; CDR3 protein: ASSQDLSSYNEQF
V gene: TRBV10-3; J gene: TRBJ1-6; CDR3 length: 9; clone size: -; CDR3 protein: AAGDNSPLH
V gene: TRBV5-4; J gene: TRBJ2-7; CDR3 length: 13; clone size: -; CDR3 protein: ASSGHRDTAYEQY
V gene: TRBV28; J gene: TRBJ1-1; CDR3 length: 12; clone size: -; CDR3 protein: ASSAPPGQGPAF
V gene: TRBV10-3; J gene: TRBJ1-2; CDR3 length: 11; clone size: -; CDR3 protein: AISGATHYGYT
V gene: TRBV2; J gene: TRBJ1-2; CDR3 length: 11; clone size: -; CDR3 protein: ASSERGGDGYT
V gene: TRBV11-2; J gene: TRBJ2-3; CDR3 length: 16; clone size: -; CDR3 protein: ASSLGAWREAGTDTQY
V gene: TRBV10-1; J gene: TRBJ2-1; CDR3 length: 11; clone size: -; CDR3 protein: ASSELTSNEQF
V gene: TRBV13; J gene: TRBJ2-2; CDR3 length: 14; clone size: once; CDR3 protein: ASSQDRAVSGGELF
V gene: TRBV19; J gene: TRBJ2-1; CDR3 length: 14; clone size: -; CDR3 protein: ATRGAGGLSYNEQF
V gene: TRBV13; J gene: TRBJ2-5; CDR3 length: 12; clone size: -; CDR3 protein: ASSTRTDQETQY
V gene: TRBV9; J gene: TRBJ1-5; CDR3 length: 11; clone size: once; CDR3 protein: ASSVDVGQPQH
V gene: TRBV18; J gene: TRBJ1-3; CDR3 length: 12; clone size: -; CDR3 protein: ASSPGVTGNTIY
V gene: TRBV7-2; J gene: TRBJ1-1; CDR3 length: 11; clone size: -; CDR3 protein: ASSLSGGTEAF
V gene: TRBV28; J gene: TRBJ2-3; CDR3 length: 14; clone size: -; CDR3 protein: ASSSLTDRTTDTQY
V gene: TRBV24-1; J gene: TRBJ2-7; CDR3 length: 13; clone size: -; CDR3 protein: ATSDSRTSPYEQY
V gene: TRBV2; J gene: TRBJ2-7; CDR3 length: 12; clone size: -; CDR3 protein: ASESSGRSYEQY
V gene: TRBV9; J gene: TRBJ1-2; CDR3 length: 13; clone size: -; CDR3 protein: ASSVGQGSNYGYT
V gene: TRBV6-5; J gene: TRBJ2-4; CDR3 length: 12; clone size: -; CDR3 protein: ASRDTEHKNIQY
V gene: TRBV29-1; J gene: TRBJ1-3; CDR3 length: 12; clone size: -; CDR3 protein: SVKTGSTGNTIY
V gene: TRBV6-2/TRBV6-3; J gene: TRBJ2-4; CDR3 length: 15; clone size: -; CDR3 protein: ASSYSRREVAKNIQY
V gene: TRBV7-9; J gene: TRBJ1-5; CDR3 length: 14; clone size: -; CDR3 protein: ASSPGTGAGNQPQH
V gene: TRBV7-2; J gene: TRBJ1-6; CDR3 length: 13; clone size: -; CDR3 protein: ASSLVPAGNSPLH
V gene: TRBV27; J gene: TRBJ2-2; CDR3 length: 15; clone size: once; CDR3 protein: ASSFRKGRESTGELF
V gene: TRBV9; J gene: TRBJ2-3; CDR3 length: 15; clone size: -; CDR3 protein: ASSLGTSGGSTDTQY
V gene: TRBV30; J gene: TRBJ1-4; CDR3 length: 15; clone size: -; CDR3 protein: AWSPRGTVATNEKLF
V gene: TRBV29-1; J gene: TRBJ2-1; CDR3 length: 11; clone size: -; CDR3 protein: SVELSSYNEQF
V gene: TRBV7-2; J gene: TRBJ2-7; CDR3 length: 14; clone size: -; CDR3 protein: ASSSRLAGGPYEQY
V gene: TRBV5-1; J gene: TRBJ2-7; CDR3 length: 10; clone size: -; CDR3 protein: ASSLTEGEQY
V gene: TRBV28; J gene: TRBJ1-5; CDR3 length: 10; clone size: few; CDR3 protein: ASSAHRRSQH
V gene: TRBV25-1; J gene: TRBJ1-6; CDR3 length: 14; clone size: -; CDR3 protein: ASSGPGERINSPLH
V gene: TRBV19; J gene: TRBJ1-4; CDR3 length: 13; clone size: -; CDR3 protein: ASSNSLWVGEKLF
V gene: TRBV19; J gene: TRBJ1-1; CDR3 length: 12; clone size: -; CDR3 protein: ASSATGGPTEAF